What follows is one T cell receptor (beta chain) and its context. The sample is drawn from a study of shared clonotypes between healthy human individuals. Several immunoSEQ plates received, in even portions, the genomic DNA of each subset. Original processing notes: Filtering of immunoSEQ junctional sequences could not match full-length read filtering. Assay: immunoSEQ multiplex PCR; the TCRdb copy retains only in-frame clones and omits some. V and J calls and clone size are as listed in that table; D and trimming were resolved from the DNA. The sample gives approximately 500,000 clones, around 79% of which show up once; approximately 13% is in the top ten. The CDR3 is made up of 14 amino acids. The V and J ends lost 1 base and 5 bases respectively, with 11 bases between them. Germline V CDR1 and CDR2: MGHRA, YSYEKL.

This chain links TRBV4-1 with TRBJ1-2, with a weak D call TRBD1 (6 bases). The sample taken for sequencing was PBMCs. The sequence was collected from a woman between 35 and 50 years old in good health. Some clones in this sample may be carry-over from other donors' samples. The CDR3 DNA sequence: TGCGCCAGCAGCCAAGGTGTCAGGGGATATGGCTACACCTTC. Translated: CASSQGVRGYGYTF.